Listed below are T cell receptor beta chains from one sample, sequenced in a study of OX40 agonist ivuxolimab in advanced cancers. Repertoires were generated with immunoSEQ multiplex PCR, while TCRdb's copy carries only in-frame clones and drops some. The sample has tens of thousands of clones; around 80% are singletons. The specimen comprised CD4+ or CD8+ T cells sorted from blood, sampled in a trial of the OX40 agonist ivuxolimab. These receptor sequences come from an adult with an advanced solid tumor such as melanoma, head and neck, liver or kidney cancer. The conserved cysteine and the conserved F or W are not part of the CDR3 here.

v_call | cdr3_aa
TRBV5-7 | ASSFRGSGTGELF
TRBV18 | ASSPRQRGEDTEAF
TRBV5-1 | ASSFHGRTYEQY
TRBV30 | AWRRGRGPGANVLT
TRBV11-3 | ASSYGPGDSGANVLT
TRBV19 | ASSIRQVNTEAF
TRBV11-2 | ASTQGLAAYNEQF
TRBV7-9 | ASSFGGSDTQY
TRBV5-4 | ASSSLGRANTGELF
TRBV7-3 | ASSQFPGYTEAF
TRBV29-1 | SVVASGSTDTQY
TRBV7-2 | ASSVQNNQPQH
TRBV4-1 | ASRDYYRENTEAF
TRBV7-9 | ASMGRSYEQY
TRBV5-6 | ASSLAIVSEAF
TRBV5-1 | ASSLLAESTDTQY
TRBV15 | ATSSKYRGENIQY
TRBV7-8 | ASSPNAGNNEQF
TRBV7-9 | ASSLVDSPYSNQPQH
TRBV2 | ASSGLGGRSYEQY
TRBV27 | ASSLYYRDPKLF
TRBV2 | ASSGSSRYNEKLF